Below are 23 T cell receptor beta chains sequenced from a single sample in a study of graft-versus-host responses after intestinal transplantation. The repertoire was sequenced with immunoSEQ multiplex PCR; TCRdb's copy has only in-frame clones and lacks some. The sample includes about 13,000 clones, about 67% of them seen just once. Graft tissue processing released intraepithelial and lamina propria lymphocytes. Sequencing used ileum tissue, obtained 16 days after intestinal transplant. Source of these receptors: a human patient who received an intestinal transplant, so some T cells may come from the graft donor.

The chain has TRBV7-8 and TRBJ1-2; 8 bases align to TRBD1. Losses at the gene ends were 2 bases for V and 4 bases for J; bases not matched to a gene: 15. The CDR3 is made up of 18 amino acids. Looked up from germline, CDR1 is SGHVS and CDR2 is FQNEAQ. CDR3 sequence: CASSLSGSGSGGIYGYTF. CDR3 sequence (DNA): TGTGCCAGCAGCTTATCAGGTTCGGGGTCAGGGGGCATCTATGGCTACACCTTC.

This clone showed up just a few times. V usage is TRBV27 and J usage is TRBJ1-6; 7 positions match TRBD1. The J segment lost 11 bases and the V segment lost 2 bases, leaving 6 bases of the junction unmatched. The CDR3 covers 14 residues. The V gene's germline CDR1 is MNHEY and CDR2 SMNVEV (reference sequence). CDR3 sequence reads: CASSLGTARPPLHF. CDR3 bases: TGTGCCAGCAGTTTAGGGACAGCCAGACCACCCCTCCACTTT.

This clone has more than one count but fewer than ten. The CDR3 loop is CASSVEGVGMGSYNEQFF. CDR3 sequence (DNA): TGTGCCAGCAGCGTAGAGGGGGTCGGGATGGGATCCTACAATGAGCAGTTCTTC. The V gene is TRBV9, the J gene TRBJ2-1, with D possibly TRBD1 on 6 matching bases. V was cut by 0 bases and J by 1 base, with 17 bases left in between. Germline V lookup: CDR1 SGDLS, CDR2 YYNGEE. This CDR3 is built from 18 residues.

J is TRBJ1-1 and V is TRBV6-6; weak D call: TRBD1 (6 bases). Germline V lookup: CDR1 MNHNY, CDR2 SVGAGI (reference sequence). The CDR3 spans 14 residues. Trimming shortened V by 5 bases and J by 0 bases, and 10 bases separated the two germline ends. The CDR3 here is CASSRQDLNTEAFF. As DNA, the CDR3 is TGTGCCAGCAGTAGACAGGACCTGAACACTGAAGCTTTCTTT.

Here the CDR3 DNA reads TGCGCCAGCAGCCAAGAGACAGGGGAAGGGGGTCGGGAGCTCTCAAACACCATATATTTT. This sequence encodes CASSQETGEGGRELSNTIYF. The V gene is TRBV4-3, the J gene TRBJ1-3; 8 positions agree with TRBD1. This CDR3 contains 20 residues. The germline CDR1 and CDR2 sequences are LGHNA and YSLEER. J lost 6 bases, V lost 0 bases, and 19 bases had no gene match.

J is TRBJ1-1 and V is TRBV28; D remains unclear. CDR1 and CDR2 (germline): MDHEN, SYDVKM. The length of the CDR3 is 18 residues. V was pared by 3 bases and J by 0 bases, with 20 bases between. CDR3 protein: CASSFYPGLRHMNTEAFF. CDR3 nucleotide sequence: TGTGCCAGCAGTTTCTATCCCGGGTTGAGGCACATGAACACTGAAGCTTTCTTT.

The chain combines TRBV28 with TRBJ1-1, with TRBD1 identical over 7 bases. Trimming cost V 4 bases and J 5 bases; bases outside gene matches: 16. This CDR3 is 17 amino acids long. CDR1 is MDHEN and CDR2 is SYDVKM in the germline V gene. CDR3 sequence: CASSYPGGKGIKTEAFF. The CDR3 nucleotides are TGTGCCAGCAGTTATCCAGGGGGTAAGGGGATTAAGACTGAAGCTTTCTTT.

This clone was found a few times. The rearrangement uses TRBV4-1 and TRBJ2-7; 11 bases agree with TRBD2. V shed 3 bases, J shed 2 bases, and the junction held 3 bases outside the gene matches. There are 15 residues in the CDR3. The germline V gene encodes CDR1 MGHRA and CDR2 YSYEKL. The chain's CDR3 is CASSHLAGGTYEQYF. The DNA for the CDR3 is TGCGCCAGCAGCCACTTAGCGGGAGGGACCTACGAGCAGTACTTC.

This clone was seen a handful of times. The chain carries TRBV30 and TRBJ2-5, with a tentative D call TRBD2 (5 bases). Germline-derived CDR1 and CDR2 are GTSNPN and SVGIG (reference sequence). This CDR3 has 15 residues. The V end was cut by 0 bases, the J end by 4 bases, with 15 bases between. In DNA, the CDR3 is TGTGCCTGGAGTGTACGCGACTACTTTCCAGAGACCCAGTACTTC. Its translation is CAWSVRDYFPETQYF.

The chain joins TRBV4-1 to TRBJ1-1; 9 bases are shared with TRBD1. V trimming: 3 bases; J trimming: 8 bases; junction bases outside the gene matches: 16. The length of the CDR3 is 17 residues. The germline gives CDR1 MGHRA, CDR2 YSYEKL. As DNA, the CDR3 is TGCGCCAGCAGCCAGGCTACAGGGGGCGCAAAGACCCTAGAAGCTTTCTTT. It is translated as CASSQATGGAKTLEAFF.

The chain couples TRBV28 to TRBJ1-4, with D maybe TRBD1 (5 bases). Between the trimmed V and J ends, which lost 3 bases and 3 bases, there was a span of 11 bases. The CDR3 totals 15 residues. Germline V gene lookup returns CDR1 MDHEN and CDR2 SYDVKM. CDR3 sequence reads: CASSFLQGSNEKLFF. The CDR3 nucleotides read TGTGCCAGCAGTTTTCTCCAGGGATCTAATGAAAAACTGTTTTTT.

J is TRBJ2-3 and V is TRBV23-1; D is possibly TRBD1 (6 bases). TRBV23-1 is flagged as an ORF with uncertain function. The CDR3 runs to 13 residues. Deletions cut 4 bases from V and 2 bases from J, with 7 bases between. The chain's CDR3 is CASSRDITDTQYF. CDR3 in DNA: TGCGCCAGCAGTCGGGACATCACAGATACGCAGTATTTT.

The chain carries TRBV4-3 and TRBJ2-1; the match to TRBD1 covers 9 bases. The V gene's germline CDR1 is LGHNA and CDR2 YSLEER. With 4 bases clipped from V and 6 bases from J, the junction kept 10 bases outside the gene matches. This CDR3 is built from 16 residues. The CDR3 coding sequence is TGCGCCAGCAGCCGCTTGGGGACAGGGAATACCAATGAGCAGTTCTTC. This translates into CASSRLGTGNTNEQFF.

The gene calls are TRBV7-8 and TRBJ1-4, with D perhaps matching TRBD1 (6 bases). The CDR3 contains 19 residues. V lost 1 base to trimming and J lost 0 bases, with 18 bases between them. Germline-derived CDR1 and CDR2 are SGHVS and FQNEAQ. CDR3 region: CASSLVPVWPGATNEKLFF. Written as DNA, the CDR3 is TGTGCCAGCAGCTTAGTTCCGGTGTGGCCAGGGGCAACTAATGAAAAACTGTTTTTT.

The chain couples TRBV28 to TRBJ2-5, with a tentative D call TRBD1 (6 bases). The CDR3 length is 13 residues. V dropped 1 base and J dropped 3 bases, with 6 bases sitting between them. CDR1 MDHEN and CDR2 SYDVKM come from the germline V gene. The CDR3: CASSLSGEETQYF. The CDR3, as DNA: TGTGCCAGCAGTTTATCAGGGGAAGAGACCCAGTACTTC.

The chain recombines TRBV5-4 with TRBJ2-7; TRBD2 matches 9 bases. Germline trimming cut 3 bases from V and 1 base from J; bases unmatched to any gene: 5. Germline V gives CDR1 SGHNT, CDR2 YYREEE (reference sequence). This CDR3 has 15 amino acids. The CDR3 coding sequence is TGTGCCAGCAGCTATGTAACTAGCGGGTCCTACGAGCAGTACTTC. Protein product: CASSYVTSGSYEQYF.

This chain joins TRBV18 and TRBJ1-1, with D possibly TRBD1 on 5 matching bases. The CDR3 runs to 18 residues. CDR1 and CDR2 from the germline V gene are KGHSH and LQKENI. The V gene lost 0 bases and the J gene lost 0 bases, with 17 bases spanning the gap. CDR3: CASSPPNGGLNVNTEAFF. CDR3 DNA sequence: TGTGCCAGCTCACCACCGAACGGGGGTTTAAACGTGAACACTGAAGCTTTCTTT.

The chain links TRBV6-6 to TRBJ2-3, with D possibly being TRBD2 (7 bases). This CDR3 comprises 15 residues. Germline-derived CDR1 and CDR2 are MNHNY and SVGAGI (reference sequence). V lost 7 bases and J 2 bases, leaving 16 bases between the germline ends. CDR3 in DNA: TGTGCCAGCATTAAAGGGGGGGGAGACACAGATACGCAGTATTTT. It codes for CASIKGGGDTDTQYF.

The CDR3 reads CSVMGARDSPDIQYF. The CDR3 coding sequence is TGCAGCGTTATGGGGGCCCGCGACAGTCCTGACATTCAGTACTTC. The chain carries TRBV29-1 and TRBJ2-4; TRBD1 might be the D (6 bases). V dropped 5 bases and J dropped 8 bases, with 22 bases sitting between them. The germline gives CDR1 SQVTM, CDR2 ANQGSEA. The CDR3 sequence is 15 residues long.

V and J are TRBV5-5 and TRBJ1-1; D perhaps matches TRBD1 (5 bases). Germline-derived CDR1 and CDR2 are SGHKS and YYEKEE (reference sequence). V lost 2 bases to trimming and J lost 5 bases, with 16 bases between them. CDR3 length equals 15 residues. CDR3 amino acids: CASSFYGGVGTEAFF. The CDR3 DNA reads as TGTGCCAGCAGCTTTTACGGGGGGGTAGGGACTGAAGCTTTCTTT.

The rearrangement links TRBV2 to TRBJ1-2; D perhaps matches TRBD1 (6 bases). Germline values: CDR1 SNHLY, CDR2 FYNNEI. The ends were cut back, 6 bases at V and 4 bases at J, with 15 bases in the middle. The CDR3 has 14 residues. In DNA, the CDR3 is TGTGCCAGCAGGACCTCGGACAGCCTCTATGGCTACACCTTC. It codes for CASRTSDSLYGYTF.

V is TRBV23-1 and J is TRBJ2-4; D is undetermined. TRBV23-1 is labeled an ORF, and its function is uncertain. The germline V and J ends were trimmed by 1 base and 5 bases, with 15 bases remaining between them. This CDR3 region has 16 residues. The CDR3 spells CASSQYYLKSQNIQYF. CDR3 coding DNA: TGCGCCAGCAGTCAATATTACCTCAAGAGCCAAAACATTCAGTACTTC.

The J gene is TRBJ1-1, the V gene TRBV19; 7 bases align to TRBD1. CDR1 is LNHDA and CDR2 is SQIVND in the germline V gene (reference sequence). This CDR3 has 14 amino acids. V shed 1 base, J shed 6 bases, and the junction held 5 bases outside the gene matches. CDR3 DNA: TGTGCCAGTAGTATAGTTGCAGGGGGACCTGAAGCTTTCTTT. Its translation: CASSIVAGGPEAFF.